This TCR beta chain was recorded in a study of shared clonotypes between healthy human individuals. Study-wide results and caveats: Around 5.4% of naive CD4 clonotypes were common to four donors.

Naive CD8 cells comprised CD45RO-negative, CCR7-positively selected cells, excluding terminally differentiated effector memory CD45RA+ cells. Trimming pared 0 bases from V and 0 bases from J, leaving 9 bases between. Germline values: CDR1 LGHNA, CDR2 YSLEER. The CDR3 length is 15 residues. As concerns this clone: The antigen remains undetermined.

Repertoires were generated with immunoSEQ multiplex PCR, while TCRdb's copy carries only in-frame clones and drops some. The data show about 2.1 million clones, 85% to 95% seen once. Sequencing was performed on naive CD8+ T cells from PBMCs. The receptor was derived from a man between 18 and 29 years old in good health. Some clones in this sample may be carry-over from other donors' samples. The chain uses TRBV4-3 and TRBJ2-7; D might be TRBD1 (6 bases). CDR3 bases: TGCGCCAGCAGCCAAGAGACCAGGGGCTCCTACGAGCAGTACTTC. This translates into CASSQETRGSYEQYF.